This T cell receptor (beta chain) stems from a study of OX40 agonist ivuxolimab in advanced cancers. Turning to the study itself: Patients in the trial were receiving intravenous ivuxolimab every 2 weeks, at doses of 0.01 to 10 mg/kg. Study conclusions and caveats: Among the lowest levels of clonal expansion were found in partial responders at 0.1-3.0 mg/kg. At 0.1 to 3.0 mg/kg and by week 6, CD4+ and CD8+ T cells in the blood had expanded clonally.

V lost 5 bases to trimming and J lost 6 bases; unmatched junction nucleotides: 6. The germline V gene encodes CDR1 SGHRS and CDR2 YFSETQ. This CDR3 comprises 15 residues. TCRdb's copy holds only in-frame clones and misses some; the assay was immunoSEQ multiplex PCR. The table lists 35,000 to 40,000 clones, around 93% of them singletons. Comment on this clone: Its antigen is not identified.

Sampling of blood occurred at baseline, cycle 4 day 1, and cycle 7 day 1. This sequence was found in an adult with an advanced solid tumor such as melanoma, head and neck, liver or kidney cancer. This chain joins TRBV5-1 and TRBJ2-2, with TRBD2 matching 11 bases. Source: CD4+ or CD8+ T cells sorted from blood, taken in a trial of the OX40 agonist ivuxolimab. The CDR3 DNA reads as TGCGCCAGCAGGCTGATGGGACTAGCGGCCGGGGAGCTGTTTTTT. It translates to CASRLMGLAAGELFF.